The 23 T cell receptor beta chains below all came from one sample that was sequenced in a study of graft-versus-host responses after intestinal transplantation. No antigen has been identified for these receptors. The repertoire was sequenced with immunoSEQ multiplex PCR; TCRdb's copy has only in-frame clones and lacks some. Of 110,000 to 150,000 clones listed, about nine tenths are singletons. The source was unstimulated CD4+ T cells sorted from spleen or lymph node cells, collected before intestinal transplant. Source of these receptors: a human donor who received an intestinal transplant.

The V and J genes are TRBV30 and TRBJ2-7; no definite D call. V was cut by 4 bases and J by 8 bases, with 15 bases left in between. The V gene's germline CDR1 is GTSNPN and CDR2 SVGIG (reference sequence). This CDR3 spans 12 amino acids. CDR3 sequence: CAWNLGQNQQYF. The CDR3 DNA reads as TGTGCCTGGAATTTGGGTCAGAACCAGCAGTACTTC.

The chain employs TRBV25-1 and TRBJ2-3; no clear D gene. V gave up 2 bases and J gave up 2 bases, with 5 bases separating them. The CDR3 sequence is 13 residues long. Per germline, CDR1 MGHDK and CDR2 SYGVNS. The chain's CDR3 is CASSEVNTDTQYF. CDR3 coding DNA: TGTGCCAGCAGTGAAGTGAACACAGATACGCAGTATTTT.

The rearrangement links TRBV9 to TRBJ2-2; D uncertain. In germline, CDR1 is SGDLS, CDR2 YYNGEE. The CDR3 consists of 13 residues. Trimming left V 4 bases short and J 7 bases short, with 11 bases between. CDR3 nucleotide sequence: TGTGCCAGCAGCTTGTCCACCGACGGGGAGCTGTTTTTT. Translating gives CASSLSTDGELFF.

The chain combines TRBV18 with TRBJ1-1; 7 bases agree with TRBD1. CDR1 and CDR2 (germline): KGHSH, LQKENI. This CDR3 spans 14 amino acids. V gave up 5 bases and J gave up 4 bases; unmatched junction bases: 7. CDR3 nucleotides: TGTGCCAGCTCAGTACAGGGGCAAAGCACTGAAGCTTTCTTT. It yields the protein CASSVQGQSTEAFF.

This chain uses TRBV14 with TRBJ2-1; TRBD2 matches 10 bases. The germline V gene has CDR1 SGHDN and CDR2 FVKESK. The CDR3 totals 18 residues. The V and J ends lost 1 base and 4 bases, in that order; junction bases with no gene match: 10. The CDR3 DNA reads TGTGCCAGCAGCCAAGGGGGGGGACTAGCGAAGATATACAATGAGCAGTTCTTC. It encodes CASSQGGGLAKIYNEQFF. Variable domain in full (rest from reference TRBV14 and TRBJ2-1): EAGVTQFPSHSVIEKGQTVTLRCDPISGHDNLYWYRRVMGKEIKFLLHFVKESKQDESGMPNNRFLAERTGGTYSTLKVQPAELEDSGVYFCASSQGGGLAKIYNEQFFGPGTRLTVL.

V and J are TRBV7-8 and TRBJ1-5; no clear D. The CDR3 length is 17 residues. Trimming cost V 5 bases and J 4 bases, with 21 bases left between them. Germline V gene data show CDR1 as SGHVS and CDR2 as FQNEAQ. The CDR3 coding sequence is TGTGCCAGCAGCCAAGGTGTTGGGATGTATCGGAATCAGCCCCAGCATTTT. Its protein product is CASSQGVGMYRNQPQHF.

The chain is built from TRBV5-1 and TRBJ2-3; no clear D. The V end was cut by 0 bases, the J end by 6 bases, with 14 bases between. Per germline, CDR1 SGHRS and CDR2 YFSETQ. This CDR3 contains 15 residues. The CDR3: CASSLEVIVRDTQYF. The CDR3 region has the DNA TGCGCCAGCAGCTTGGAAGTGATAGTTCGCGATACGCAGTATTTT.

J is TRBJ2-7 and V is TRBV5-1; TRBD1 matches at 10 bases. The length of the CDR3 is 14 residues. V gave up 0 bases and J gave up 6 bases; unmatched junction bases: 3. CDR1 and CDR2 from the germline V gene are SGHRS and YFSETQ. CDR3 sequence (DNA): TGCGCCAGCAGCTTGGGGACAGGGGGTGGCGAGCAGTACTTC. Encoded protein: CASSLGTGGGEQYF.

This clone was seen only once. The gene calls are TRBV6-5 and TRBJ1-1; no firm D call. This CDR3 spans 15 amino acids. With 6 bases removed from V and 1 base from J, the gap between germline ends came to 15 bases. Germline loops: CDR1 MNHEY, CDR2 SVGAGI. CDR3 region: CASSPRSRGNTEAFF. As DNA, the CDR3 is TGTGCCAGCAGCCCCAGGTCTCGGGGGAACACTGAAGCTTTCTTT.

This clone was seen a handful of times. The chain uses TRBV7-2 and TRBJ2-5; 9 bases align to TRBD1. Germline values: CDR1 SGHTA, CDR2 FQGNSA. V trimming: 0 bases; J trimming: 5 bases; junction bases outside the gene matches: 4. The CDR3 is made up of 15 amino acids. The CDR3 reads CASSLAGQGWETQYF. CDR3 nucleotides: TGTGCCAGCAGCTTAGCGGGACAGGGTTGGGAGACCCAGTACTTC.

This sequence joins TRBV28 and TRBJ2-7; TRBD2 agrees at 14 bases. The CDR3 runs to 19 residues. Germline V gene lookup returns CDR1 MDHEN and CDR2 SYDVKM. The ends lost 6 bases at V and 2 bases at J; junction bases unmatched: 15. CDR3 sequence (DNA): TGTGCCAGCAGCACCCTCCCCGGGACTAGCGGGGGACCCCCCTACGAGCAGTACTTC. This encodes CASSTLPGTSGGPPYEQYF.

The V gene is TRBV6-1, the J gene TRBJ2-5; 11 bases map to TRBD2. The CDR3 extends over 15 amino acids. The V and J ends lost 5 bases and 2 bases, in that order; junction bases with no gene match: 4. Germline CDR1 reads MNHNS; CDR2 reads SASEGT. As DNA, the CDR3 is TGTGCCAGCAGTCGGACTAGCGGGCCTCAAGAGACCCAGTACTTC. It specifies CASSRTSGPQETQYF.

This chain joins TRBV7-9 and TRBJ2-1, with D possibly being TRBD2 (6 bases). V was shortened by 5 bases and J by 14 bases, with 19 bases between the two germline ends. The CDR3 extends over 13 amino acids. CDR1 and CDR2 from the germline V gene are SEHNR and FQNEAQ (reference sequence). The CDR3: CASSLHRLGEKFF. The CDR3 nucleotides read TGTGCCAGCAGCCTACACCGACTAGGAGAGAAGTTCTTC.

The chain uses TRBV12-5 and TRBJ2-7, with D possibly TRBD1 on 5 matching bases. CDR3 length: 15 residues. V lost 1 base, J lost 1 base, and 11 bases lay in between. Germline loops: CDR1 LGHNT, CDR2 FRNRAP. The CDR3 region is CASGLDRQSSYEQYF. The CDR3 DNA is TGTGCTAGTGGTTTGGACCGACAGTCTTCCTACGAGCAGTACTTC.

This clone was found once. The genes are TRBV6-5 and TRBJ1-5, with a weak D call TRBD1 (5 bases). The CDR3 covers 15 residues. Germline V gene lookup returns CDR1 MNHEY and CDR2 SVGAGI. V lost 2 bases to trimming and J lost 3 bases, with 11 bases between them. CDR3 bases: TGTGCCAGCAGTTACGGGAAGGGGAACAATCAGCCCCAGCATTTT. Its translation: CASSYGKGNNQPQHF.

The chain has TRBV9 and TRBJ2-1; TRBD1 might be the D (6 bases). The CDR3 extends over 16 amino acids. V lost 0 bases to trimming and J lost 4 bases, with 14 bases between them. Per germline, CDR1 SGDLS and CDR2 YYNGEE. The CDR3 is CASSVVGLGGYNEQFF. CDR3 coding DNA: TGTGCCAGCAGCGTAGTAGGTCTAGGGGGTTACAATGAGCAGTTCTTC.

CDR3 region: CAISDPEGEQFF. The CDR3, as DNA: TGTGCCATCAGTGACCCCGAGGGAGAGCAGTTCTTC. The chain is built from TRBV10-3 and TRBJ2-1; D may be TRBD2 (5 bases). From germline, CDR1 is ENHRY and CDR2 SYGVKD. The ends were cut back, 3 bases at V and 10 bases at J, with 10 bases in the middle. The CDR3 consists of 12 residues.

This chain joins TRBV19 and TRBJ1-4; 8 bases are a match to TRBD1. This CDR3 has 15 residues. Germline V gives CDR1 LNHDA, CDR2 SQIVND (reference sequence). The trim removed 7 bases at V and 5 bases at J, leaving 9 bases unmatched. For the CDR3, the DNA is TGTGCCAGTACCGCGGGACAGGCCGAGAATGAAAAACTGTTTTTT. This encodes CASTAGQAENEKLFF. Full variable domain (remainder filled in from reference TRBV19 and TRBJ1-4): DGGITQSPKYLFRKEGQNVTLSCEQNLNHDAMYWYRQDPGQGLRLIYYSQIVNDFQKGDIAEGYSVSREKKESFPLTVTSAQKNPTAFYLCASTAGQAENEKLFFGSGTQLSVL.

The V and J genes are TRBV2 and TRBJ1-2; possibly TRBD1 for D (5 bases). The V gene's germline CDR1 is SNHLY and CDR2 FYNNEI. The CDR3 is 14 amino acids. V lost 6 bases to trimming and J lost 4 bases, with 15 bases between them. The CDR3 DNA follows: TGTGCCAGCAGGTCGGGACTGAATACCTATGGCTACACCTTC. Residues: CASRSGLNTYGYTF. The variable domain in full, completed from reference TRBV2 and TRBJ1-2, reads EPEVTQTPSHQVTQMGQEVILRCVPISNHLYFYWYRQILGQKVEFLVSFYNNEISEKSEIFDDQFSVERPDGSNFTLKIRSTKLEDSAMYFCASRSGLNTYGYTFGSGTRLTVV.

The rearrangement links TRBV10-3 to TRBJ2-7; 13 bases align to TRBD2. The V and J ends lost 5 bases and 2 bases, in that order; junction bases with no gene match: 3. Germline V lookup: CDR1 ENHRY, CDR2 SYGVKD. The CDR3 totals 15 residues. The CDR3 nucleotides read TGTGCCATCAGTCTCGGACTAGCGGGGGCCTACGAGCAGTACTTC. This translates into CAISLGLAGAYEQYF.

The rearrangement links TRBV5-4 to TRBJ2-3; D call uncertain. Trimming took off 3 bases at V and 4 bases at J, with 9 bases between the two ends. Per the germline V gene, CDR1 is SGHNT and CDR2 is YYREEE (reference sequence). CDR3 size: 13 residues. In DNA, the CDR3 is TGTGCCAGCAGCTCAAAATTGGCAGATACGCAGTATTTT. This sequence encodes CASSSKLADTQYF.

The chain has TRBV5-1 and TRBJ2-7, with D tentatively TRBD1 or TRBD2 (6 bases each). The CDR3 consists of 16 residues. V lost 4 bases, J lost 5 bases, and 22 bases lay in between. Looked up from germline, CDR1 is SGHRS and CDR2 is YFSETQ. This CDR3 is CASSTEGGLGPHEQYF. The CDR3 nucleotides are TGCGCCAGCAGCACAGAGGGGGGCCTCGGCCCCCACGAGCAGTACTTC. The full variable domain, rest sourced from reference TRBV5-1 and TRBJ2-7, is KAGVTQTPRYLIKTRGQQVTLSCSPISGHRSVSWYQQTPGQGLQFLFEYFSETQRNKGNFPGRFSGRQFSNSRSEMNVSTLELGDSALYLCASSTEGGLGPHEQYFGPGTRLTVT.

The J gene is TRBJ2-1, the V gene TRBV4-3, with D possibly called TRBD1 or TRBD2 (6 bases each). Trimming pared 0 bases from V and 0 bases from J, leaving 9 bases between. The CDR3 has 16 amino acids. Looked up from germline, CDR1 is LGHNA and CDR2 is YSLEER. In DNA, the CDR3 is TGCGCCAGCAGCCAAGAGGGGGGCAGCTCCTACAATGAGCAGTTCTTC. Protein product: CASSQEGGSSYNEQFF.